The rows below give T cell receptor beta chains drawn from one sample of a study of shared clonotypes between healthy human individuals. TCRdb's table, derived via immunoSEQ multiplex PCR, lists solely in-frame clones and lacks some. The sample contains 700,000 to 950,000 clones, 96% of which appear only once. Sequenced: naive CD8+ T cells sorted from blood. These receptors all come from a man in his thirties or forties in good health. CDR3s include the opening cysteine and the closing phenylalanine or tryptophan. The D gene is left open where the match is weak. Clone size, where shown, is once, few, many, or a class for clones that have expanded.

D	V	size	J	CDR3	DNA
-	TRBV7-9	-	TRBJ2-4	CASSLAKLAFSLAKNIQYF	TGTGCCAGCAGCTTAGCCAAGCTAGCCTTTTCTTTGGCCAAAAACATTCAGTACTTC
-	TRBV2	once	TRBJ2-1	CATGDPGEQFF	TGTGCCACCGGGGATCCGGGTGAGCAGTTCTTC
TRBD1	TRBV5-1	-	TRBJ2-3	CASRGQGPDTQYF	TGCGCCAGCAGGGGACAGGGCCCAGATACGCAGTATTTT
TRBD1	TRBV27	-	TRBJ2-5	CASSGPGTGSETQYF	TGTGCCAGCAGTGGGCCCGGGACAGGGTCAGAGACCCAGTACTTC
-	TRBV29-1	-	TRBJ2-1	CSVEGIGLHNNEQFF	TGCAGCGTTGAGGGAATCGGACTTCACAACAATGAGCAGTTCTTC
-	TRBV27	few	TRBJ2-1	CASSLNRYNEQFF	TGTGCCAGCAGTTTAAACCGGTACAATGAGCAGTTCTTC
-	TRBV27	-	TRBJ2-7	CASSLGSGFSEQYF	TGTGCCAGCAGTTTAGGGTCAGGGTTTTCCGAGCAGTACTTC
TRBD2	TRBV4-1	-	TRBJ2-7	CASSPQGLAAYEQYF	TGCGCCAGCAGCCCCCAGGGACTAGCGGCCTACGAGCAGTACTTC
TRBD2	TRBV7-7	-	TRBJ2-3	CASSRGLAGGTDTQYF	TGTGCTAGCAGCCGTGGACTAGCGGGAGGCACAGATACGCAGTATTTT
TRBD2	TRBV5-4	-	TRBJ2-7	CASSSGLADYEQYF	TGTGCCAGCAGCTCGGGACTAGCAGATTACGAGCAGTACTTC
-	TRBV28	-	TRBJ2-1	CASSLSPRADSYNEQFF	TGTGCCAGCAGTTTATCGCCTAGGGCGGACTCCTACAATGAGCAGTTCTTC
TRBD2	TRBV5-1	-	TRBJ2-1	CASSGTGTSFDEQFF	TGCGCCAGCAGCGGTACCGGGACTAGCTTTGATGAGCAGTTCTTC
TRBD2	TRBV9	-	TRBJ2-3	CASSVGLAGGEDTQYF	TGTGCCAGCAGCGTAGGTCTAGCGGGAGGGGAAGATACGCAGTATTTT
-	TRBV7-2	-	TRBJ1-5	CASSLSATPDQPQHF	TGTGCCAGCAGCTTATCGGCAACCCCCGATCAGCCCCAGCATTTT
-	TRBV9	-	TRBJ2-2	CASSVNGNTGELFF	TGTGCCAGCAGCGTAAACGGGAACACCGGGGAGCTGTTTTTT
TRBD1	TRBV7-7	-	TRBJ2-1	CASSQGQGNNEQFF	TGTGCTAGCAGTCAGGGACAGGGAAACAATGAGCAGTTCTTC
-	TRBV7-8	-	TRBJ2-7	CASTTEGWSYEQYF	TGTGCCAGCACCACGGAGGGGTGGTCCTACGAGCAGTACTTC
TRBD2	TRBV7-2	-	TRBJ2-1	CASSPNLAGHNEQFF	TGTGCCAGCAGCCCCAATCTAGCGGGACACAATGAGCAGTTCTTC
TRBD1	TRBV6-1	-	TRBJ1-5	CASRRQGANQPQHF	TGTGCCAGCAGACGACAGGGGGCTAATCAGCCCCAGCATTTT
-	TRBV10-3	-	TRBJ1-2	CAINQRIAQNYGYTF	TGTGCCATCAATCAGAGGATTGCTCAGAACTATGGCTACACCTTC
-	TRBV9	few	TRBJ1-2	CASTGRGYTF	TGTGCCAGCACCGGCAGGGGCTACACCTTC
TRBD2	TRBV9	-	TRBJ2-7	CASSVVASGKHEQYF	TGTGCCAGCAGCGTAGTAGCTAGCGGGAAACACGAGCAGTACTTC
-	TRBV19	-	TRBJ2-1	CASSIAVGDEQFF	TGTGCCAGTAGTATAGCAGTAGGGGATGAGCAGTTCTTC
TRBD1	TRBV5-4	-	TRBJ2-1	CASSQKQGPLYNEQFF	TGTGCCAGCAGCCAGAAACAGGGGCCTTTATACAATGAGCAGTTCTTC